Detailed here is one T cell receptor beta chain. It has no known antigen specificity. Nothing much larger sits one base from this clone, and base qualities are not available. The CDR3, cysteine through phenylalanine, is 13 amino acids long. Of all the DNA, just the CDR3 is kept, 39 bases in frame from base 1. In the germline V gene, CDR1 corresponds to SGHVS and CDR2 to FQNEAQ. The V end loses 2 bases and the J end loses 4 bases, and a stretch of 5 bases separates them. These data come from a study of cytomegalovirus exposure and HLA in healthy donors (dated by TCRdb to the late 2010s). About the full investigation: An earlier analysis of several hundred of the donors reported roughly 270 Gb of sequence data and 117 million unique TCR beta sequences from 150 million to 200 million T cells. Class I and class II HLA loci were covered by the typing at four-digit resolution. Roughly 5 DR-DQ haplotypes were handled as single units for association and clustering because linkage in the cohort was strong. In addition to the first cohort of around 670 subjects, a separate validation cohort of approximately 130 different subjects was used. Typing coverage differed by locus: A, B, C, DRB1 and DQB1 were typed in about 620-630 donors, DQA1 in 500 to 550, DPA1 in 600 to 610, and DPB1 in around 490. The study combined high-throughput TCR immunosequencing, statistical association of individual TCRs with disease status, and machine learning to predict cytomegalovirus infection status. The later analysis used no new phenotypic data to find candidate immune exposures, relying instead on TCR beta sequences and their occurrence across donors. Every discovery cohort repertoire had been produced on one sequencing platform. Alongside the repertoire data, information on donor age, sex, ethnicity and CMV serostatus was compiled. A later genetic analysis used genome-wide SNP genotypes for about 65% of the roughly 700 donors, treating that subset as a discovery cohort. The T cell repertoires of 666 subjects were profiled by immunosequencing and related to cytomegalovirus serostatus. Of the roughly 410 genotyped donors, more than 75% were placed in the genetic ancestry cluster associated with self-reported Caucasian donors. The study aimed to test whether cataloging public T cell receptors could reveal signatures of past pathogen exposure. To study patterns of TCR occurrence, a later analysis re-analyzed previously published TCR beta repertoires from 550 to 800 donors and added high-resolution HLA genotyping. An earlier analysis of some 600 of the donors applied high-throughput TCR beta sequencing to assess whether each TCR beta V gene segment acted as functional or pseudogenic. Among 300 to 500 genotyped donors of the cohort, an average of roughly 230,000 unique TCR beta nucleotide sequences was sequenced per donor, of which roughly 17% were non-productive. An early release covering roughly 640 HLA-typed donors comprised about 290 gigabases of sequencing data and tens of millions of unique TCR sequences. On the study overall, not on this receptor specifically: According to a later analysis, most CMV-associated TCR beta chains appeared to be HLA-restricted, and the HLA associations seemed to be driven largely by CMV exposure. In an earlier analysis of approximately 590 of the donors, most TCR beta V segments appeared in productive rearrangements about 90% or about 30% of the time, broadly matching IMGT annotations. Most TCR sequences were seen in very few donors, while some public TCRs were found in many individuals. Some IMGT-functional V segments, including TRBV6-2 and TRBV6-3, could not be distinguished by the 87-base-pair reads and were therefore excluded. CMV serostatus was the only immune exposure information available for the cohort. Around 16 rarely observed V segments, including chromosome 9 orphons, were excluded from the earlier analysis of approximately 500 of the donors because counts were too low. A further reported finding was that TCR beta sequences accurately predicted the HLA-A and HLA-B alleles for most subjects in the first cohort. V-gene and J-gene trimming of TCR beta chains was associated with a missense DCLRE1C variant in a later genetic analysis, and the association was replicated in an independent cohort. Compared with equally common non-associated chains, HLA-associated TCR beta chains in a later analysis were more clonally expanded and had lower generation probabilities. Correlated functional status among segregating V segments might reflect linkage disequilibrium, but an unknown experimental factor could not be ruled out. In vitro tests confirmed that three of the cytomegalovirus-associated TCR beta chains recognize cytomegalovirus antigens. When HLA alleles, especially DR and DQ, strongly co-occurred, TCR associations were difficult to assign to individual alleles. Because HLA typing was unavailable for some donors at each locus, only the typed subset was used in association tests. The classifier was reported to diagnose cytomegalovirus status with high specificity and sensitivity in both the original cohort and the validation cohort. A later genetic analysis reported fewer N-insertions in productive TCRs among donors in an Asian-associated ancestry cluster than the roughly 700-donor mean. A later analysis reported that several top co-occurrence clusters appeared linked to parvovirus B19, influenza, CMV and Epstein-Barr virus. In a later analysis, 16,951 TCR beta sequences were associated with specific HLA alleles at a false discovery rate of 0.05. In the study, around 160 TCR beta chains were listed as associated with cytomegalovirus. The cohort was sequenced for TCR beta chains only, and without alpha or paired-chain data the features that could be detected were limited. The authors suggested that the approach could potentially be generalized to other disease states and immunological phenotypes. A cluster of highly shared sequence variants was judged likely to represent a technical artifact of the sequencing pipeline. Roughly uniform sequencing depth across donors was assumed in presence/absence analyses, although this assumption may not hold. In a later analysis, the rate of TCR association differed among HLA loci, with DRB1 alleles having the most associated TCRs and HLA-C alleles having the fewest.

The cohort consisted of fewer than 700 healthy bone marrow donors. At the time of sampling, all cohort members were nominally healthy, though unrecorded immune exposures were likely present. The donor tested CMV seronegative, placing the donor among the roughly 340 seronegative members of the cohort. A peripheral blood sample was collected from each donor, and TCR beta sequencing was performed on peripheral blood mononuclear cells. Genomic DNA extraction from the blood cell samples was performed with the Qiagen DNeasy Blood Extraction Kit. Library method: the immunoSEQ multiplex PCR assay. A mixture of 60 forward primers for TCR Vbeta segments and 13 reverse primers for TCR Jbeta segments was used in the multiplex PCR. The CDR3 region of rearranged TCR beta genes was amplified from genomic DNA with a multiplex PCR assay. The amplified TCR beta libraries were sequenced on the Illumina HiSeq System as 87-base-pair reads. In the authors' own workflow: Across the roughly 670 repertoires, a later analysis counted 80 million or so unique TCR beta chains, approximately 10 million of which were shared by at least two donors. Raw reads were error-corrected and collapsed into unique sequences by a nearest-neighbor algorithm in which closely related sequences were merged to remove PCR and sequencing errors. Alignment of CDR3 sequences to IMGT reference sequences was used to assign V, D and J gene segments. For a sequence to be retained, a match of at least six nucleotides was required to both a V gene segment and a J gene segment. Rearrangements were called productive when the CDR3 lacked stop codons and stayed in frame with V and J; all others were non-productive. Following IMGT convention, CDR3 was defined as the stretch from the second conserved V-encoded cysteine to the conserved J-encoded phenylalanine. Sequences without an unambiguous match to a single V gene segment were excluded from the earlier analysis of over 500 of the donors. An earlier analysis of some 500 of the donors classified V segments as functional when productive rearrangements were above 56.7% and as segregating when the standard deviation between donors was above 5%. To diagnose cytomegalovirus status from the catalog of TCR beta chain sequences, a statistical classification framework was built. A later analysis assigned V and J genes by comparing TCR nucleotide sequences with IMGT/GENE-DB human TR gene sequences. Using the TCRdist pipeline, a later analysis assigned CDR3 sequences along with most-parsimonious VDJ recombination scenarios. A later analysis defined each TCR beta chain by its CDR3 amino acid sequence plus V-gene family, and excluded reads lacking a unique V-gene family. A later analysis removed roughly 590 highly shared, low-generation-probability nucleotide sequences to deal with suspected cross-contamination and a sequencing artifact. For each public chain, a later analysis derived a clonal expansion index from normalized ranks of inferred template counts within each repertoire. Generation probabilities in a later analysis came from a VDJ recombination model fitted to out-of-frame rearrangements, and those results were checked against IGoR. A later analysis scored TCR-TCR, TCR-HLA and TCR-CMV co-occurrence with hypergeometric tests, applying a repertoire-size bias correction to TCR pairs. False discovery rates were estimated in a later analysis by permuting HLA or CMV assignments 20 times. In a later analysis, co-occurring TCRs were grouped using DBSCAN, and TCRdist sequence similarity was added for clustering within HLA-allele-positive subsets. Co-occurrence clustering excluded repertoires with fewer than 30,000 or more than 120,000 public chains, plus five with anomalous nucleotide sharing. In its TCRdb copy, this immuneACCESS table keeps in-frame sequences only and misses some clones. Where compared with another copy, unresolved V genes explain less than half of these, and the others have no known cause. V, J and clone size were drawn from that table, and D and trimming were deduced from the DNA. The sample data list roughly 140,000 clones, and more than 65% of these were observed just once. 1.5% to 2% of the sample rests with the top ten.

The sequence derives from a woman in her thirties in good health and CMV-seronegative. The chain is made from TRBV7-8 and TRBJ2-2; the D gene lacks a confident call. The sequenced material came from PBMCs. Here is the DNA: TGTGCCAGCAGCTTAAGAGGCACCGGGGAGCTGTTTTTT. Translation gives CASSLRGTGELFF.